This T cell receptor beta chain stems from a study of a mutant IDH1 vaccine in newly diagnosed glioma. Study-level background: Weeks 1, 3, 5, 7, 11, 15, 19 and 23 were when patients received their eight vaccinations. Treated patients had a mean age of 40.4 years and a sex split that was roughly 60% male and about 40% female. The study started vaccination 4-6 weeks after radiotherapy alone, or with temozolomide cycles.

Time point reported: week 11, during vaccination. Every single dose of the vaccine, 300 ug of mutant IDH1 20-mer peptide, came with topical imiquimod. The repertoire was sequenced with immunoSEQ multiplex PCR; TCRdb's copy has only in-frame clones and lacks some. The sample lists approximately 61,000 clones; roughly 80% were seen once. CDR1 and CDR2 (germline): SGHRS, YFSETQ. The CDR3 consists of 15 residues. V gave up 7 bases and J gave up 7 bases, with 22 bases separating them. As concerns this clone: Its antigen remains unknown.

The clonotype comes from a man aged 50 or older with glioma. This material consisted of PBMCs, taken from a glioma patient whose treatment included an IDH1 peptide vaccine. The chain links TRBV5-1 to TRBJ2-3; D is perhaps TRBD2 (6 bases). The CDR3 spells CASYEGQGLLHTQYF. The CDR3 DNA follows: TGCGCCAGCTATGAGGGGCAGGGACTTCTCCATACGCAGTATTTT.